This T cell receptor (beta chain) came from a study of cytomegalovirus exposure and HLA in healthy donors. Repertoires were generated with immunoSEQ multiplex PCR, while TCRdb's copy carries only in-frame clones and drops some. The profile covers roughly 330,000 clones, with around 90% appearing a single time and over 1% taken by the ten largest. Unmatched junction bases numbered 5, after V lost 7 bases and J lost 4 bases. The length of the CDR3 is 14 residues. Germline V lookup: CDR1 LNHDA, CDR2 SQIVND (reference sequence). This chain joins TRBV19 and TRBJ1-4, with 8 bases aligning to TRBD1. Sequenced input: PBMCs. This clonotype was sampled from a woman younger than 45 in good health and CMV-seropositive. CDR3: CASIRTGINEKLFF. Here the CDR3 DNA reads TGTGCCAGTATCAGGACAGGGATTAATGAAAAACTGTTTTTT.